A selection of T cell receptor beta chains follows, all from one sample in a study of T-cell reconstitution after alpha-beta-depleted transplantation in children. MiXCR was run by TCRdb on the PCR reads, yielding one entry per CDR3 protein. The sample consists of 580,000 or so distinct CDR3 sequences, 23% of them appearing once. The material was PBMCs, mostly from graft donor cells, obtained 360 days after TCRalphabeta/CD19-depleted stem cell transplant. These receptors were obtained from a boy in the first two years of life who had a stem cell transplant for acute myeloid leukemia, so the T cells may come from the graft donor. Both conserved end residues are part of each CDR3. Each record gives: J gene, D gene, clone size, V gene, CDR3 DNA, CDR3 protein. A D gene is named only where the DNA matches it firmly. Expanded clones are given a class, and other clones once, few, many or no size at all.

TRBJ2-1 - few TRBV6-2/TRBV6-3 TGTGCCAGCAGCCGACGATCCATCCAGAGATACTACAATGAGCAGTTCTTC CASSRRSIQRYYNEQFF
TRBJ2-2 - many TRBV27 TGTGCCAGCAGTTTAATTCGCCCCGGGGAGCTGTTTTTT CASSLIRPGELFF
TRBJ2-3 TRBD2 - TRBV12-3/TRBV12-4 TGTGCCAGCAGTCATAGCGGGGGTCGCACAGATACGCAGTATTTT CASSHSGGRTDTQYF
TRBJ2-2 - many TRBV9 TGTGCCAGCAGCGTAGGGACGGCTAGTAACACCGGGGAGCTGTTTTTT CASSVGTASNTGELFF
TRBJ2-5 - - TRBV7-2 TGTGCCAGCAGCCTCGGACAGCTTAGGGAGACCCAGTACTTC CASSLGQLRETQYF
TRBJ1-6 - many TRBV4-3 TGCGCCAGCAGCCAAGATGATCGGCAGATCCATAATTCACCCCTCCACTTT CASSQDDRQIHNSPLHF
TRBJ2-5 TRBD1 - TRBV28 TGTGCCAGCAGTCGACAGGGGGCGGGTAAGACCCAGTACTTC CASSRQGAGKTQYF
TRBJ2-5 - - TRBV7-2 TGTGCCAGCAGCCTAACGCCCAGCGGGTCGCAAGAGACCCAGTACTTC CASSLTPSGSQETQYF
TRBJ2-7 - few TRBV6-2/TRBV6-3 TGTGCCAGCAGTTACGGGGCAGCGGGCGAGCAGTACTTC CASSYGAAGEQYF
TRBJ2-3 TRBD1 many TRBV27 TGTGCCAGCAGTTTATCCCGGGACAGGGCCTTCACAGATACGCAGTATTTT CASSLSRDRAFTDTQYF
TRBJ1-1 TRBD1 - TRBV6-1 TGTGCCAGCAGATTGGGACAGCAGGAAGCTTTCTTT CASRLGQQEAFF
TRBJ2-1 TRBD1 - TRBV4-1 TGCGCCAGCAGCTTTCGACAGGGGAACCATGAGCAGTTCTTC CASSFRQGNHEQFF
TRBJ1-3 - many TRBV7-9 TGTGCCAGCAGCTTTCGGCGGGGTCAGGCGGACACCATATATTTT CASSFRRGQADTIYF
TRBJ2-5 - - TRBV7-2 TGTGCCAGCGGAAAACGTCGGGGCTCCCCAGAGACCCAGTACTTC CASGKRRGSPETQYF
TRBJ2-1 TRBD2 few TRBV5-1 TGCGCCAGCAGGAAAGCGGGGGGGTTATCCTACAATGAGCAGTTCTTC CASRKAGGLSYNEQFF
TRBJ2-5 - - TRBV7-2 TGTGCCAGCAGCTTAGATCCCCCGGGGGCGACCCAGTACTTC CASSLDPPGATQYF
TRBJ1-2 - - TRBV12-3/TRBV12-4 TGTGCCAGCAGTTTAGCTGGGGATGGCTACACCTTC CASSLAGDGYTF
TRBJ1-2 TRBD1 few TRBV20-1 TGCAGTGCTAGACTGACCGGGACAGGGAGAGGCTACACCTTC CSARLTGTGRGYTF
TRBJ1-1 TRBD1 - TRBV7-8 TGTGCCAGCAGATCCCCCGGGACAGTGAGTGAAGCTTTCTTT CASRSPGTVSEAFF
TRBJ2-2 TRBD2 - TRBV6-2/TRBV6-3 TGTGCCAGCGGGCGGGGGTCCCCGACCGGGGAGCTGTTTTTT CASGRGSPTGELFF
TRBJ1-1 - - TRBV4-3 TGCGCCAGCAGCCAAGATCAGCGGAGGGTCCAGAACACTGAAGCTTTCTTT CASSQDQRRVQNTEAFF
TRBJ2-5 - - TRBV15 TGTGCCACCAGCAAACGAGAAACCCAGTACTTC CATSKRETQYF
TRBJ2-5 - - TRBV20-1 TGCAGTGCTAGGGAGGGTTTTCAAGAGACCCAGTACTTC CSAREGFQETQYF
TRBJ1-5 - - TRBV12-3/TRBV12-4 TGTGCCAGCAGTTTTACAGAGAATAGCAATCAGCCCCAGCATTTT CASSFTENSNQPQHF
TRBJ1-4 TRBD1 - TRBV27 TGTGCCAGCCGGGGACAGGGTTATGAAAAACTATTTTTT CASRGQGYEKLFF
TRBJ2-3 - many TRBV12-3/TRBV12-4 TGTGCCAGCAGTTTAGCGGGGGCCCTCACAGATACGCAGTATTTT CASSLAGALTDTQYF
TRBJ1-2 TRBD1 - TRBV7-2 TGTGCCAGCAGCTTAGTCCGACAGGGACCCGGCTACACCTTC CASSLVRQGPGYTF
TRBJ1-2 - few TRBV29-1 TGCAGCGTTGGCGGGAACAACTATGGCTACACCTTC CSVGGNNYGYTF